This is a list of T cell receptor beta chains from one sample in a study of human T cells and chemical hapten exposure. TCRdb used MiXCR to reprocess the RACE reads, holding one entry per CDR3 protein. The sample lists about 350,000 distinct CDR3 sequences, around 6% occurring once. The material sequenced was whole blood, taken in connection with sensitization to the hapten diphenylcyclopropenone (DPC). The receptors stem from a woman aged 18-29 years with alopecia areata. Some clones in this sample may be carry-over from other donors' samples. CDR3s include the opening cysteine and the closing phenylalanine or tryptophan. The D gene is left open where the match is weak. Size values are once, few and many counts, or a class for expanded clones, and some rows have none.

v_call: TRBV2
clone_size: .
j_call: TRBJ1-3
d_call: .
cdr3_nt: TGTGCCAGCAGCCTGCCGGACAGCTCTGGAAACACCATATATTTT
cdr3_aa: CASSLPDSSGNTIYF

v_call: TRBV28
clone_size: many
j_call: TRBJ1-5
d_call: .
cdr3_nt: TGTGCCAGCAATCCGGCCCGGGTTATCAATCAGCCCCAGCATTTT
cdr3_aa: CASNPARVINQPQHF

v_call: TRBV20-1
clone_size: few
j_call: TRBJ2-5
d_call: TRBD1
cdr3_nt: TGCAGTGTGGATCAGGGGGCAACAGGAGAGACCCAGTACTTC
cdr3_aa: CSVDQGATGETQYF

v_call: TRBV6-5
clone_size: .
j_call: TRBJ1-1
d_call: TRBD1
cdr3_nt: TGTGCCAGCACCCGGACAGGCCGGGCTGAAGCTTTCTTT
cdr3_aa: CASTRTGRAEAFF

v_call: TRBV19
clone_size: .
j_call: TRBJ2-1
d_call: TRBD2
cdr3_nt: TGTGCCAGTAGACGGACGGGACTAGCGGGGGTTGAGCAGTTCTTC
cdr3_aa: CASRRTGLAGVEQFF

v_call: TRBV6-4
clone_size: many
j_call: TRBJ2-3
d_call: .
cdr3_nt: TGTGCCAGCAGTGTTGGCCTCGCAGATACGCAGTATTTT
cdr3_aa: CASSVGLADTQYF

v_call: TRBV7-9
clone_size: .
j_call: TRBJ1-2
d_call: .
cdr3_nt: TGTGCCAGCAGCTTCTGGGCTCCCCGAGAAGGCTACACCTTC
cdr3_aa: CASSFWAPREGYTF

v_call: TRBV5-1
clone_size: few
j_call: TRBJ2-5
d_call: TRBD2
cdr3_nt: TGCGCCAGCAGCGTTAGCGGGGGTCAAGAGACCCAGTACTTC
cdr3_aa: CASSVSGGQETQYF

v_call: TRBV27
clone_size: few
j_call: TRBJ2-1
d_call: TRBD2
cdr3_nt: TGTGCCAGCAGTCCGGGGACTAGCGGGGGGCGGAGCTCCTACAATGAGCAGTTCTTC
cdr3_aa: CASSPGTSGGRSSYNEQFF

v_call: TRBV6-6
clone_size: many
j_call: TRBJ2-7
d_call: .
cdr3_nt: TGTGCCAGCAGTTACGGGTGGAGCTCCTACGAGCAGTACTTC
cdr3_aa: CASSYGWSSYEQYF

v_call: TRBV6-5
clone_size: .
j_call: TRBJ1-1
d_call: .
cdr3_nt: TGTGCCAGCAGTTACGGATCGGGGCTAGGACGTCTTCCTGAAGCTTTCTTT
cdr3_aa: CASSYGSGLGRLPEAFF

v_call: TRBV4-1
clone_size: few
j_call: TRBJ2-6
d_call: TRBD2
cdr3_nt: TGCGCCAGCAGCCAATTTAGCGGGGGAGCTGGGGCCAACGTCCTGACTTTC
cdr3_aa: CASSQFSGGAGANVLTF

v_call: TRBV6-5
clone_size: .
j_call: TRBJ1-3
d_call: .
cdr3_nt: TGTGCCAGCAGTTACGACTCCAGGGGAAACACCATATATTTT
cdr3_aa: CASSYDSRGNTIYF

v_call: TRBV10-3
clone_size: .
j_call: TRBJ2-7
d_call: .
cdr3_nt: TGTGCCATCAGAAAGGACCGTCTGTACTTC
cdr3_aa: CAIRKDRLYF

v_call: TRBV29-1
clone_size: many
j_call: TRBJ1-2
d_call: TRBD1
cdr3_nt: TGCAGCGATCGAACCCGGGACAGCAACTATGGCTACACCTTC
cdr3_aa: CSDRTRDSNYGYTF

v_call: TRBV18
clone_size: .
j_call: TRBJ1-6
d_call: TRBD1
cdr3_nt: TGTGCCAGCTCCCGACAGGGGCCCTCCTATAATTCACCCCTCCACTTT
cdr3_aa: CASSRQGPSYNSPLHF

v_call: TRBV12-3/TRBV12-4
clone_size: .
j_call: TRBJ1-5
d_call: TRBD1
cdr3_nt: TGTGCCAGCAGTTTAGTCCCGGGACAGGGGGCGGGAGGGAGCAATCAGCCCCAGCATTTT
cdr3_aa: CASSLVPGQGAGGSNQPQHF

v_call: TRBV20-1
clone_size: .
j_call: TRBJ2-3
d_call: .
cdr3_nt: TGCAGTGCTAGTCTTCAGGGCACAGATACGCAGTATTTT
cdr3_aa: CSASLQGTDTQYF

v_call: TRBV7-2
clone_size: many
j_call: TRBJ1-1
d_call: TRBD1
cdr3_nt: TGTGCCAGCAGCTTGACAGGGGGCTACACTGAAGCTTTCTTT
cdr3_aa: CASSLTGGYTEAFF

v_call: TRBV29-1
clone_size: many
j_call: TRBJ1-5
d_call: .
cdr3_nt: TGCAGCGTCCCCCCCCGGGGGAGCAATCAGCCCCAGCATTTT
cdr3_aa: CSVPPRGSNQPQHF

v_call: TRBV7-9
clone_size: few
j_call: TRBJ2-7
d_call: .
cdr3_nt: TGTGCCAGCAGCTTAGCGCCGAAGATTGGAGACTACGAGCAGTACTTC
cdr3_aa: CASSLAPKIGDYEQYF

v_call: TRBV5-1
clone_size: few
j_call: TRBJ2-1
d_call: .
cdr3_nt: TGCGCCAGCAGCTGGAAGGTTGGCAATGAGCAGTTCTTC
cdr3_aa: CASSWKVGNEQFF

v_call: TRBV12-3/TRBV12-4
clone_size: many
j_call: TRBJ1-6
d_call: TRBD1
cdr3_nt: TGTGCCAGCAGTTTGGGACAGCCTTATAATTCACCCCTCCACTTT
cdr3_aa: CASSLGQPYNSPLHF

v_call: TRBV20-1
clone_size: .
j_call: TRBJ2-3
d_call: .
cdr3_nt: TGCAGTGCTACCTGGGACCGAAGCACAGATACGCAGTATTTT
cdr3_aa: CSATWDRSTDTQYF

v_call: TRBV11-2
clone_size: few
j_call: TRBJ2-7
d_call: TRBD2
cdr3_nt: TGTGCCAGCAGCCCTTACGGTAGCGGGGGCTACGAGCAGTACTTC
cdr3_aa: CASSPYGSGGYEQYF

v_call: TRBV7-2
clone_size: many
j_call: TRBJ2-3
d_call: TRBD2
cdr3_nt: TGTGCCAGCAGCTTAGACGGGGGGAGCACAGATACGCAGTATTTT
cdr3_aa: CASSLDGGSTDTQYF

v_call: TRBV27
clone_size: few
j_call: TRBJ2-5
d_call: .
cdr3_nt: TGTGCCAGCAGTTTATCGTGGAACAGGGAGGAGACCCAGTACTTC
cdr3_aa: CASSLSWNREETQYF

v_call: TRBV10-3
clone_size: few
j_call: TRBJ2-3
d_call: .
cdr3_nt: TGTGCCATCAGTGAGAGCGGCGGGGGCTCAGATACGCAGTATTTT
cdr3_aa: CAISESGGGSDTQYF

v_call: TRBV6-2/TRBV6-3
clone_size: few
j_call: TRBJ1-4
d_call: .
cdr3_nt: TGTGCCAGCAGTCTGACAGCAGAAAAACTGTTTTTT
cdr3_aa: CASSLTAEKLFF

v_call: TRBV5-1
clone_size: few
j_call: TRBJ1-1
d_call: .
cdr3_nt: TGCGCCAGCAGCTTTTATACGTCGAACACTGAAGCTTTCTTT
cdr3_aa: CASSFYTSNTEAFF

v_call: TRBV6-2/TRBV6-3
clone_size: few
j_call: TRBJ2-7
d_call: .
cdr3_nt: TGTGCCAGCAGGCGCACAGGGAAGCACGAGCAGTACTTC
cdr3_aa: CASRRTGKHEQYF

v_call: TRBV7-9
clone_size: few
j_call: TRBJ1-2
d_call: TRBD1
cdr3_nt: TGTGCCAGCAGCTCCCTAAAGGGGGCTCTTCACTATGGCTACACCTTC
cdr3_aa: CASSSLKGALHYGYTF

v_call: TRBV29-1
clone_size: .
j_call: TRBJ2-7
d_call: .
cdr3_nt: TGCAGCGTTCTGGCTTGGCAGGGCCGTTGGGACGAGCAGTACTTC
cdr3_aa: CSVLAWQGRWDEQYF

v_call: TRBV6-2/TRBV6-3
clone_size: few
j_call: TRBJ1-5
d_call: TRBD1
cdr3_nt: TGTGCCAGCAGTTTAACAGGGGGCCCGAAACTCCAGCATTTT
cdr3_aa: CASSLTGGPKLQHF

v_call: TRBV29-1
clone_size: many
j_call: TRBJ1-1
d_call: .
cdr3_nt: TGCAGCGTTGTCAGGGACTCGAACACTGAAGCTTTCTTT
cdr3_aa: CSVVRDSNTEAFF

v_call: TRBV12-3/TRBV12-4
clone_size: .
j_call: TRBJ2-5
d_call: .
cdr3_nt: TGTGCCAGCAGTTTATTAGACAGAGAGACCCAGTACTTC
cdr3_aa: CASSLLDRETQYF

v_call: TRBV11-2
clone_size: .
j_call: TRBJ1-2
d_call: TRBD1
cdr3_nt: TGTGCCAGCAGCACAACGACAGGGAAGGGCTACACCTTC
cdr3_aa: CASSTTTGKGYTF

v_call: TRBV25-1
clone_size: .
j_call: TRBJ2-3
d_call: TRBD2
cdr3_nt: TGTGCCAGCAAGCCGGCGGGGGAGCCGGGGGGGCAGTATTTT
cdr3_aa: CASKPAGEPGGQYF

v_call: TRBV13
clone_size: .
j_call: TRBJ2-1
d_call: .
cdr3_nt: TGTGCCAGCAGCTCACAGGGCCGGGGGGCGAACAATGAGCAGTTCTTC
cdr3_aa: CASSSQGRGANNEQFF

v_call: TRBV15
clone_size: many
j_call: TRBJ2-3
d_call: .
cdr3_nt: TGTGCCACCAGCAGAGAGGCCTACACCACAGACTCTACGCAGTATTTT
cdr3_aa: CATSREAYTTDSTQYF

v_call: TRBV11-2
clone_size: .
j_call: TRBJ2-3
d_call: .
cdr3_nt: TGTGCCAGCAGCTTAGCACGAAGGGCCGATACGCAGTATTTT
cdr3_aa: CASSLARRADTQYF

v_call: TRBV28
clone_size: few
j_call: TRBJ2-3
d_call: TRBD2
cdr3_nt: TGTGCCAGCAGTTTAGGGCGGGGGGAAACAGATACGCAGTATTTT
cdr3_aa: CASSLGRGETDTQYF

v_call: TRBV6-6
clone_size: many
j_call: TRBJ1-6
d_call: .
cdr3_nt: TGTGCCAGCAGGGGCGACAGGAACTATAATTCACCCCTCCACTTT
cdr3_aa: CASRGDRNYNSPLHF

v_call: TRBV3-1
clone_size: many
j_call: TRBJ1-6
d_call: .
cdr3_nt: TGTGCCAGCAGCCAGCAGGGGTTTAATTCACCCCTCCACTTT
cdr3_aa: CASSQQGFNSPLHF

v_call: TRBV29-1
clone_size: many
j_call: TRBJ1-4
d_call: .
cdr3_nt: TGCAGCGTCGGCGGGTTTGAAAAACTGTTTTTT
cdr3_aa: CSVGGFEKLFF

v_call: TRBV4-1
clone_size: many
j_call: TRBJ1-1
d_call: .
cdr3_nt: TGCGCCAGCAGCCAAGATAGGGGGAGCACTGAAGCTTTCTTT
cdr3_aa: CASSQDRGSTEAFF

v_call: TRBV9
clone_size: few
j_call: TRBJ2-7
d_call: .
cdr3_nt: TGTGCCAGCAGCGTAGGGGCTGGGTCCGAGCAGTACTTC
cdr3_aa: CASSVGAGSEQYF

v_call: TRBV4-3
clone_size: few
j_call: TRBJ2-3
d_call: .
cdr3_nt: TGCGCCAGCTCCCAAGGGGGGCGGGATACGCAGTATTTT
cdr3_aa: CASSQGGRDTQYF

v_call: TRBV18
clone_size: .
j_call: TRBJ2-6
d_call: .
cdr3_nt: TGTGCCAGCTCACCATTCCCGGGACACTCTGGGGCCAACGTCCTGACTTTC
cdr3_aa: CASSPFPGHSGANVLTF

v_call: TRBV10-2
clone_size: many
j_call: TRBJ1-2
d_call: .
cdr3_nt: TGCGCCAGCAGTGATGAGGGGTTACCTAACTATGGCTACACCTTC
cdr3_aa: CASSDEGLPNYGYTF

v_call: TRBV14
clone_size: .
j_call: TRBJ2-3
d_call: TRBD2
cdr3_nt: TGTGCCAGCAGCCAAGAGGAAGGTCTAGCGGGGAACCCGAGGACAGATACGCAGTATTTT
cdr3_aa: CASSQEEGLAGNPRTDTQYF

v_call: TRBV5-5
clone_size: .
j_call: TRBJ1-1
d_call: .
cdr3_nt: TGTGCCAGCAGCCTACCGAGTTGGACCTCGAACACTGAAGCTTTCTTT
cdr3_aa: CASSLPSWTSNTEAFF

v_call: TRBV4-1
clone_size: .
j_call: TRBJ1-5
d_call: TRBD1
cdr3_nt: TGCGCCAGCAGCCAAGAGGGAGGACAGGGGGTATTTCAGCCCCAGCATTTT
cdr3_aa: CASSQEGGQGVFQPQHF

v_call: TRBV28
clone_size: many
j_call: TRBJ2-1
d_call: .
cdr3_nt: TGTGCCAGCAGCCGTGGCCAGAACGTGGGCAATGAGCAGTTCTTC
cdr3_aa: CASSRGQNVGNEQFF

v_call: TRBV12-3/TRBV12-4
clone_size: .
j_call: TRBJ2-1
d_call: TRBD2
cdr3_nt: TGTGCCAGCAGTTTACCCCGACTAGCGGAGCAGTTCTTC
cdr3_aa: CASSLPRLAEQFF

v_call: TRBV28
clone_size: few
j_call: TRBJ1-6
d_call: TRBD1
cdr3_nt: TGTGCCAGCAGTTTAGGGGGCGACAGGGGTTCACCCCTCCACTTT
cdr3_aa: CASSLGGDRGSPLHF

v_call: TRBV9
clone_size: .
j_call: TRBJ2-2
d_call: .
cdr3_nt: TGTGCCAGCAGCGTAGCCGGCAGGACTGACACCGGGGAGCTGTTTTTT
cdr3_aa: CASSVAGRTDTGELFF